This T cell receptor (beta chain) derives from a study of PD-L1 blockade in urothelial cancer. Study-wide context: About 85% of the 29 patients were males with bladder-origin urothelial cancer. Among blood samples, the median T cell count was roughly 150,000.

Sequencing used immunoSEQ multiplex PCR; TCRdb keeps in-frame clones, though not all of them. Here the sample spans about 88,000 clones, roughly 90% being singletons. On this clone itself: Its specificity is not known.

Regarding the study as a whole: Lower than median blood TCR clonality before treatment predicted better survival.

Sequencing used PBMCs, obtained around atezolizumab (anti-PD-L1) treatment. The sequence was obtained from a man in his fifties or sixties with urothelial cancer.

The CDR3 is CASSLVTPGLVGTDTQYF. CDR3 DNA sequence: TGTGCCAGCAGCTTAGTTACCCCAGGACTAGTGGGAACAGATACGCAGTATTTT. This chain links TRBV7-9 with TRBJ2-3, with 7 bases fitting TRBD2. The CDR3 spans 18 residues. CDR1 and CDR2 from the germline V gene are SEHNR and FQNEAQ (reference sequence). The V and J ends lost 1 base and 3 bases, in that order; junction bases with no gene match: 13.